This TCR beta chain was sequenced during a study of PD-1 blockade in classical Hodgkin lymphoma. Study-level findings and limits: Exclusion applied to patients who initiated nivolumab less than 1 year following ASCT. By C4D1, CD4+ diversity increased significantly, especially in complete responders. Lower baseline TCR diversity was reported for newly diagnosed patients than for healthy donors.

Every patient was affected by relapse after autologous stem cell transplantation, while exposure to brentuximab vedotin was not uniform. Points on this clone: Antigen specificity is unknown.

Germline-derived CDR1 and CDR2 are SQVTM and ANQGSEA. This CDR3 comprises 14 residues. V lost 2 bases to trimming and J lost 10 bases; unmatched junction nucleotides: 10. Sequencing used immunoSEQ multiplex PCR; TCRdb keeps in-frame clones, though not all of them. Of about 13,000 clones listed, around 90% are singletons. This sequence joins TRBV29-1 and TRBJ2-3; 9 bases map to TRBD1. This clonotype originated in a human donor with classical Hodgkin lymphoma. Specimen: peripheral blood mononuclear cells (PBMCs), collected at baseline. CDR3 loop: CSVETGGRGYAQYF. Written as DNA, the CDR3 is TGCAGCGTTGAAACAGGGGGCAGGGGATACGCGCAGTATTTT.